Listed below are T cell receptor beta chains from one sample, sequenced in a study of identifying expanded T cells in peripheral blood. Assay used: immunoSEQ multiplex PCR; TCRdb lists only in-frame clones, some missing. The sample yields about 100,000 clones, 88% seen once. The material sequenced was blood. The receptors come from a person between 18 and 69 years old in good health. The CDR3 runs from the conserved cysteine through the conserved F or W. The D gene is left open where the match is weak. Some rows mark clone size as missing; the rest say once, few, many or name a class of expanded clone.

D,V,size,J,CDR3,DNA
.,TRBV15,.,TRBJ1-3,CATSRVGGTSGNTIYF,TGTGCCACCAGCAGAGTCGGGGGAACCTCTGGAAACACCATATATTTT
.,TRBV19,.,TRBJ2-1,CASSRLQGLYNEQFF,TGTGCCAGTAGCAGACTACAGGGACTTTACAATGAGCAGTTCTTC
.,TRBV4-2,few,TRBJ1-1,CASSQEWKQNTEAFF,TGTGCCAGCAGCCAAGAATGGAAACAGAACACTGAAGCTTTCTTT
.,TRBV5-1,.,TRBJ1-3,CASSSGGTAGENTIYF,TGCGCCAGCAGCTCGGGGGGTACGGCAGGGGAAAACACCATATATTTT
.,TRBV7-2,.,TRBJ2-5,CASSSRPGLQETQYF,TGTGCCAGCAGCTCCAGACCGGGACTTCAAGAGACCCAGTACTTC
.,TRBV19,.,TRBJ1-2,CASSESRDESYTF,TGTGCCAGTAGTGAATCACGGGACGAGAGCTACACCTTC
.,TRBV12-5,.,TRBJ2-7,CASGFKGNHEQYF,TGTGCTAGTGGTTTCAAGGGTAACCACGAGCAGTACTTC
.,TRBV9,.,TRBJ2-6,CASSAGLRANVLTF,TGTGCCAGCAGCGCGGGACTCCGGGCCAACGTCCTGACTTTC
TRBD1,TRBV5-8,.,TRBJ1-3,CASNSRGTGSGNTIYF,TGTGCCAGCAACTCCCGCGGGACAGGCTCTGGAAACACCATATATTTT
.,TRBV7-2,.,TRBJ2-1,CASSLGRTDNEQFF,TGTGCCAGCAGCTTAGGCAGGACTGACAATGAGCAGTTCTTC
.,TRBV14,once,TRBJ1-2,CASSPWTESLYNYGYTF,TGTGCCAGCAGCCCATGGACGGAGTCCCTATATAACTATGGCTACACCTTC
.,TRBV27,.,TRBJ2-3,CASSPKRAAGLNWNTDTQYF,TGTGCCAGCAGCCCAAAAAGAGCGGCAGGGTTAAACTGGAACACAGATACGCAGTATTTT
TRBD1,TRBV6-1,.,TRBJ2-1,CASSEDDRGSYNEQFF,TGTGCCAGCAGTGAAGATGACAGGGGCTCCTACAATGAGCAGTTCTTC
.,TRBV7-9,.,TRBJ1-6,CASTYFPQVAGDSPLHF,TGTGCCAGCACCTATTTCCCGCAAGTGGCAGGGGATTCACCCCTCCACTTT
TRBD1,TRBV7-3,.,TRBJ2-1,CASSSRTGSGNEQFF,TGTGCCAGCAGCTCCCGGACAGGGAGTGGGAATGAACAGTTCTTC
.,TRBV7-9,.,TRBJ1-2,CASSLGPRTYNYGYTF,TGTGCCAGCAGCTTAGGCCCCCGGACTTATAACTATGGCTACACCTTC
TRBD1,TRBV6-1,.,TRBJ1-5,CASSARDSRVYSNQPQHF,TGTGCCAGCAGTGCCCGGGACAGCAGAGTTTATAGCAATCAGCCCCAGCATTTT
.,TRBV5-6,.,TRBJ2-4,CASSLTELAKNIQYF,TGTGCCAGCAGCTTAACAGAGTTAGCCAAAAACATTCAGTACTTC
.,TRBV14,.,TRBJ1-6,CASSQAMNSPLHF,TGTGCCAGCAGCCAAGCTATGAATTCACCCCTCCACTTT